The 23 T cell receptor beta chains below all came from one sample that was sequenced in a study of read filtering for tumor transcriptome and immune sequencing. The library was built from around 0.4 ug RNA with molecular barcoded adaptors for alpha/delta and beta/gamma chains. TCRdb re-analysed the reads in MiXCR, keeping a single row per CDR3 protein. Counted here are 130,000 or so distinct CDR3 sequences, roughly 13% occurring once; the ten biggest clones make up 7% to 9%. Sequencing was performed on a population of CD138-negative cells sorted from bone marrow. The receptors come from a donor at least 40 years old with multiple myeloma.

This clonotype was seen repeatedly, ten times or more. The chain is built from TRBV12-3 or TRBV12-4 and TRBJ2-3; the D is unclear. There are 15 residues in the CDR3. V shed 5 bases and J shed 0 bases, with 12 bases lying between them. The CDR3 nucleotides read TGTGCCAGCAGTAAGACAAGCCATAGCACAGATACGCAGTATTTT. Its protein product is CASSKTSHSTDTQYF.

This clonotype was observed at least ten times. The J gene is TRBJ2-5, the V gene TRBV6-1, with D perhaps matching TRBD1 or TRBD2 (5 bases each). The length of the CDR3 is 13 residues. Trimming cost V 5 bases and J 5 bases, with 12 bases left between them. Germline assignment: CDR1 MNHNS and CDR2 SASEGT. CDR3 coding DNA: TGTGCCAGCAGTCGGGACCTCCGGGAGACCCAGTACTTC. Its protein is CASSRDLRETQYF.

The chain links TRBV7-2 to TRBJ2-7, with TRBD2 identical over 7 bases. CDR1 is SGHTA, CDR2 FQGNSA, per germline. V lost 5 bases and J lost 3; bases outside the gene matches: 13. The CDR3 has 16 residues. The CDR3 nucleotides are TGTGCCAGCAGCCAAGATGGGGCCGGGACTAACTACGAGCAGTACTTC. The encoded protein is CASSQDGAGTNYEQYF.

This clonotype was seen repeatedly, ten times or more. This chain links TRBV6-2 or TRBV6-3 with TRBJ2-3, with a tentative D call TRBD1 (5 bases). The germline V gene encodes CDR1 MNHEY and CDR2 SVGEGT. This CDR3 is 13 amino acids long. The V and J ends lost 2 bases and 3 bases respectively, with 6 bases between them. CDR3 nucleotides: TGTGCCAGCAGTTACAGGGGTACAGATACGCAGTATTTT. It encodes CASSYRGTDTQYF.

This clonotype has at least ten counts. The DNA of the CDR3 is TGCAGTGCTAGAGATATCGGAGCGGTCCCTTACAATGAGCAGTTCTTC. It specifies CSARDIGAVPYNEQFF. J is TRBJ2-1 and V is TRBV20-1; a possible D gene is TRBD2 (5 bases). Germline V lookup: CDR1 DFQATT, CDR2 SNEGSKA (reference sequence). Deletions cut 0 bases from V and 4 bases from J, with 16 bases between. The CDR3 spans 16 residues.

At least ten counts were recorded for this clonotype. The chain carries TRBV5-1 and TRBJ2-1; possible D gene TRBD2, 6 bases. The germline V and J ends were trimmed by 6 bases and 6 bases, with 25 bases remaining between them. This CDR3 comprises 17 residues. The V gene's germline CDR1 is SGHRS and CDR2 YFSETQ. DNA for the CDR3: TGCGCCAGCACCCCGGCCGCTGGACTATCTATCTTCAATGAGCAGTTCTTC. Protein: CASTPAAGLSIFNEQFF.

The table lists this clonotype with many counts. The CDR3 region has the DNA TGCGCCAGCAGCTGGACAGGGGGCTCCTACAATGAGCAGTTCTTC. Encoded protein: CASSWTGGSYNEQFF. The chain joins TRBV5-1 to TRBJ2-1; 10 bases match TRBD1. The V and J ends lost 3 bases and 0 bases, in that order; junction bases with no gene match: 0. Germline CDR1 and CDR2: SGHRS and YFSETQ. The CDR3 length is 15 residues.

This clonotype was counted at least ten times. The chain employs TRBV30 and TRBJ1-1; no firm D call. There are 13 residues in the CDR3. Germline V gene lookup returns CDR1 GTSNPN and CDR2 SVGIG (reference sequence). V lost 0 bases and J 1 base, leaving 6 bases between the germline ends. The CDR3 is CAWSVQPNTEAFF. DNA for the CDR3: TGTGCCTGGAGTGTACAACCGAACACTGAAGCTTTCTTT. Full variable domain (outside the CDR3, taken from reference TRBV30 and TRBJ1-1): SQTIHQWPATLVQPVGSPLSLECTVEGTSNPNLYWYRQAAGRGLQLLFYSVGIGQISSEVPQNLSASRPQDRQFILSSKKLLLSDSGFYLCAWSVQPNTEAFFGQGTRLTVV.

This clonotype was observed at least ten times. This sequence may be a read error, since a much larger clone differs from it by one base. The chain combines TRBV7-2 with TRBJ2-1; D call uncertain. Germline V gene lookup returns CDR1 SGHTA and CDR2 FQGNSA. V was shortened by 2 bases and J by 12 bases, with 8 bases between the two germline ends. This CDR3 is built from 11 residues. For the CDR3, the DNA is TGTGCCAGCAGCTTATTGAAGGGGCAGTTCTTC. This codes for CASSLLKGQFF.

This clonotype was detected many times. J is TRBJ2-2 and V is TRBV29-1; 7 bases align to TRBD2. The V and J ends lost 7 bases and 5 bases, in that order; junction bases with no gene match: 7. The CDR3 has 13 amino acids. Germline V gene lookup returns CDR1 SQVTM and CDR2 ANQGSEA. The CDR3 DNA follows: TGCAGCGGGGGACTACCTGGGACCGGGGAGCTGTTTTTT. Residues: CSGGLPGTGELFF.

Many counts were recorded for this clonotype. CDR3 sequence: CSAHGRQETQYF. The CDR3 DNA sequence: TGCAGTGCCCACGGGAGACAAGAGACCCAGTACTTC. The chain uses TRBV20-1 and TRBJ2-5; a weak D match, TRBD2 (6 bases). This CDR3 is built from 12 residues. V was clipped by 6 bases and J by 2 bases, with 10 bases between them. Germline assignment: CDR1 DFQATT and CDR2 SNEGSKA (reference sequence).

This clonotype has ten or more counts. The V gene is TRBV5-1, the J gene TRBJ2-1; TRBD2 aligns across 9 bases. This CDR3 is 18 amino acids long. Germline V gene sequence: CDR1 SGHRS, CDR2 YFSETQ. V shed 1 base, J shed 5 bases, and the junction held 13 bases outside the gene matches. CDR3 amino acids: CASSLRGAGLAGHNEQFF. As DNA, the CDR3 is TGCGCCAGCAGCTTGAGAGGGGCCGGCCTAGCGGGGCACAATGAGCAGTTCTTC.

The chain links TRBV20-1 to TRBJ1-5, with TRBD1 as a possible D gene (5 bases). The CDR3 length is 13 residues. Trimming stripped 0 bases from V and 5 bases from J, with 8 bases between. Germline CDR1 and CDR2: DFQATT and SNEGSKA (reference sequence). CDR3 amino acids: CSARDKGYQPQHF. CDR3 nucleotides: TGCAGTGCTAGAGATAAGGGGTATCAGCCCCAGCATTTT.

This clonotype showed up many times. The V and J genes are TRBV11-2 and TRBJ2-3; no firm D call. Deletions cut 5 bases from V and 4 bases from J, with 13 bases between. Germline loops: CDR1 SGHAT, CDR2 FQNNGV. The CDR3 extends over 14 amino acids. The DNA for the CDR3 is TGTGCCAGCAGCAACGGACGACCACCAGATACGCAGTATTTT. Amino acids: CASSNGRPPDTQYF.

This clonotype appeared many times. The chain links TRBV7-3 to TRBJ2-5, with D tentatively TRBD1 (5 bases). V lost 1 base, J lost 4 bases, and 13 bases lay in between. The CDR3 sequence is 15 residues long. Germline V gene lookup returns CDR1 SGHTA and CDR2 FQGTGA. The CDR3 DNA follows: TGTGCCAGCAGCTTAAGTGAGCGCAGGGTAGAGACCCAGTACTTC. Protein product: CASSLSERRVETQYF.

This clonotype was detected ten times or more. In DNA form, the CDR3 reads TGCGCCAGCAGCCAAGAGGGGCGGGTGCAGTACTTC. Translating it yields CASSQEGRVQYF. The V call is TRBV4-1, the J call TRBJ2-7; either TRBD1 or TRBD2 may supply D (5 bases each). This CDR3 is 12 amino acids long. V lost 0 bases and J lost 9, with 9 bases in between. Germline V CDR1 and CDR2: MGHRA, YSYEKL.

This clonotype showed up many times. The chain couples TRBV20-1 to TRBJ1-1, with 10 bases lining up with TRBD1. The length of the CDR3 is 13 residues. Looked up from germline, CDR1 is DFQATT and CDR2 is SNEGSKA (reference sequence). The chain's CDR3 is CSLKTGGRTEAFF. The DNA of the CDR3 is TGCAGCCTCAAGACAGGGGGCCGCACTGAAGCTTTCTTT.

V and J are TRBV13 and TRBJ2-7; D is undetermined. The length of the CDR3 is 13 residues. V was cut by 3 bases and J by 3 bases, with 9 bases left in between. Germline V gene lookup returns CDR1 PRHDT and CDR2 FYEKMQ (reference sequence). The CDR3: CASSFGRLYEQYF. CDR3 DNA: TGTGCCAGCAGCTTTGGGCGGCTCTACGAGCAGTACTTC. Supplemented by reference TRBV13 and TRBJ2-7, the full variable domain reads AAGVIQSPRHLIKEKRETATLKCYPIPRHDTVYWYQQGPGQDPQFLISFYEKMQSDKGSIPDRFSAQQFSDYHSELNMSSLELGDSALYFCASSFGRLYEQYFGPGTRLTVT.

The table lists this clonotype with many counts. The chain uses TRBV6-2 or TRBV6-3 and TRBJ2-7; 7 bases align to TRBD1. The J segment lost 2 bases and the V segment lost 6 bases, leaving 4 bases of the junction unmatched. The CDR3 has 13 amino acids. Germline loops: CDR1 MNHEY, CDR2 SVGEGT. CDR3 DNA sequence: TGTGCCAGCAGCAACAGGGGCCCCTACGAGCAGTACTTC. Translated, it gives CASSNRGPYEQYF.

This clonotype was observed at least ten times. This chain links TRBV6-2 or TRBV6-3 with TRBJ1-1; D call uncertain. The germline V gene encodes CDR1 MNHEY and CDR2 SVGEGT. V lost 3 bases, J lost 0 bases, and 11 bases lay in between. The CDR3 spans 15 residues. The CDR3 region is CASSYFEQMNTEAFF. CDR3 bases: TGTGCCAGCAGTTATTTCGAACAGATGAACACTGAAGCTTTCTTT.

The table lists this clonotype with many counts. The rearrangement links TRBV7-2 to TRBJ2-2; 10 bases fit TRBD2. The germline V gene has CDR1 SGHTA and CDR2 FQGNSA. The CDR3 spans 17 residues. V was clipped by 5 bases and J by 5 bases; unmatched bases: 11. CDR3 DNA: TGTGCCAGCAGCCCGAGCGGGAGGGCCAGGAGGACCGGGGAGCTGTTTTTT. Translated, it gives CASSPSGRARRTGELFF.

Many counts were recorded for this clonotype. The rearrangement joins TRBV30 to TRBJ1-2, with no clear D. Germline CDR1 reads GTSNPN; CDR2 reads SVGIG (reference sequence). The CDR3 extends over 14 amino acids. Trimming left V 2 bases short and J 6 bases short, with 16 bases between. The CDR3 here is CAWSTVGELHGYTF. The CDR3 DNA reads TGTGCCTGGAGTACAGTTGGGGAGCTGCATGGCTACACCTTC. The whole variable domain, remainder taken from reference TRBV30 and TRBJ1-2, is SQTIHQWPATLVQPVGSPLSLECTVEGTSNPNLYWYRQAAGRGLQLLFYSVGIGQISSEVPQNLSASRPQDRQFILSSKKLLLSDSGFYLCAWSTVGELHGYTFGSGTRLTVV.

This clonotype was recorded at least ten times. V usage is TRBV5-5 and J usage is TRBJ2-4; 14 bases match TRBD2. The CDR3 loop spans 18 amino acids. The germline V gene has CDR1 SGHKS and CDR2 YYEKEE (reference sequence). The J segment lost 1 base and the V segment lost 3 bases, leaving 6 bases of the junction unmatched. CDR3 residues: CASSSGTSGSWAKNIQYF. The CDR3 coding sequence is TGTGCCAGCAGCTCCGGGACTAGCGGGAGTTGGGCCAAAAACATTCAGTACTTC.